Sequencing of this T cell receptor beta chain was carried out in a study of T-cell memory formation after mild COVID-19 (dated by TCRdb to the early 2020s). Some background on the complete study: TCR sequence clusters from the two donors were largely donor specific. In a couple of donors, T-cell clones that expanded and contracted after mild COVID-19 were tracked by sequencing TCRalpha and TCRbeta repertoires over time. Two young, previously healthy adult volunteers, one female and one male, were included in the cohort. Results and caveats for the whole study, not just this receptor: Clones contracting from day 15 to 85 had balanced CD4/CD8 phenotypes, while a second wave expanding from day 15 to 37 was biased towards CD4+. Some responding clones were found in pre-infection memory, which suggests that pre-existing cross-reactive memory T cells took part in the SARS-CoV-2 response. Only a couple of mild cases were covered in the study, and larger cohorts including severe cases with pre-infection samples were considered necessary. SARS-CoV-2 specificity was not confirmed for the second-wave clones peaking on day 37. Contracting CD4+ clones appeared mostly in the CM and EM memory subsets, whereas CD8+ clones were enriched in EMRA.

TCRdb shows the sequencer as Illumina NovaSeq 6000. TCRalpha and TCRbeta cDNA libraries were built by 5'RACE with constant-segment primers, adding sample barcodes and unique molecular identifiers. Trizol reagent was used to extract RNA from every sample. Library amplification was performed in two PCR steps, and a second sample barcode and Illumina TruSeq adapters were introduced in the second step. Sequencing of libraries was performed on an Illumina NovaSeq with 2 x 150 bp paired-end reads. The authors' analysis ran thus. Demultiplexing of reads and collapsing into UMI-guided consensus sequences were performed with migec v1.2.7. Using mixcr v2.1.11, the UMI consensuses were aligned to TRA and TRB V and J templates and assembled into clonotypes. A clonotype was counted as expanded or contracted only if both edgeR and NoisET called the change significant, with noise models trained on biological replicates. edgeR calls used a false discovery rate-adjusted p below 0.01 and a log2 fold-change threshold of 1. As an exploratory analysis of dynamics, max-normalized trajectories of the 1000 most abundant clonotypes were examined by PCA with hierarchical clustering. Each responding clone was given a CD4 or CD8 phenotype based on the CD4+ and CD8+ repertoires, which had been sequenced separately. The raw public data were reprocessed by TCRdb itself: fastp quality trimming at Q25, MiXCR clonotype calling, in-frame beta chains only. When rows share a CDR3 protein, they turn into one entry using the most common DNA and genes. The V and J calls shown here were made by TCRdb, not taken from the authors' results. Present in this sample are some 320,000 distinct CDR3 sequences, roughly an eighth of which were seen just once. 21% of the sample is in the top ten clones.

Ficoll-Paque density gradient centrifugation was used to isolate PBMCs. The CDR3 runs 14 amino acids, cysteine and phenylalanine included. Just CDR3 DNA is preserved here, 42 bases in frame from base 1. Per the germline V gene, MNHEY is the CDR1 and SVGAGI is the CDR2. V trim: 8 bases; J trim: 8 bases; unmatched bases: 13. About this clonotype itself: Its antigen remains undetermined. Within one base of it there is no much larger clone, and no base qualities were kept.

This sequence originates from a man younger than 30 who had mild COVID-19 (a few samples of this study predate the infection). The sample titles of this study are shuffled in the database, so cell type and time point are left out; the donor was told from shared clones. Specimen: PBMCs or a T cell subset sorted from them (not recorded which). This chain is built from TRBV6-5 and TRBJ1-1; the junction holds 8 bases that match TRBD1. Here is the DNA: TGTGCCAGCTCTCAAATAGGGACAGGCAGGGAAGCTTTCTTT. This yields the protein CASSQIGTGREAFF.